These T cell receptor beta chains were read from a single sample in a study of regulatory T cells in long-lasting Graves disease. In TCRdb, the multiplex PCR reads were re-called with MiXCR into one record per CDR3 protein. This sample has about 500,000 distinct CDR3 sequences, with approximately 12% found just once. These data also featured in a second study, about T cells in Graves' hyperthyroidism and ophthalmopathy.

This specimen was peripheral blood mononuclear cells (PBMCs), taken at new diagnosis, from a patient treated with antithyroid drugs. These receptors all stem from a woman aged 25 to 45 with Graves disease. Each CDR3 is given with its conserved first and last residue. D genes are given only for firm matches. Clone sizes are given selectively: once, few, many, or a class where the clone is expanded.

abundance	j_gene	d_gene	v_gene	CDR3nt	CDR3aa
.	TRBJ2-7	TRBD2	TRBV3-1	TGTGCCAGCAGCCAACGACTAGCGGGAACCTACGAGCAGTACTTC	CASSQRLAGTYEQYF
many	TRBJ1-2	.	TRBV29-1	TGCAGCGTTGGGGGGGTTTCTGGCTACACCTTC	CSVGGVSGYTF
few	TRBJ2-5	.	TRBV7-9	TGTGCCAGCAGCACGCTGCAGACCCAGTGCTTC	CASSTLQTQCF
many	TRBJ2-7	TRBD2	TRBV20-1	TGCAGTGCCGCCTTAGCGGGAGGGCCGTACGAGCAGTACTTC	CSAALAGGPYEQYF
many	TRBJ2-2	TRBD1	TRBV10-3	TGTGCCATCAGTGGCCTTCCGGGACAGGGGACGACCGGGGAGCTGTTTTTT	CAISGLPGQGTTGELFF
many	TRBJ1-5	.	TRBV29-1	TGCAGCGTTGTCGTAGGCCCCAGTGGGCCCCAGCATTTT	CSVVVGPSGPQHF
many	TRBJ1-1	.	TRBV6-2/TRBV6-3	TGTGCCAGCAGTTACCGAGACACTGAAGCTTTCTTT	CASSYRDTEAFF
many	TRBJ2-7	.	TRBV2	TGTGCCAGCAGTGAGGACACGAACAACTACGAGCAGTACTTC	CASSEDTNNYEQYF
.	TRBJ2-1	.	TRBV6-1	TGTGCCAGCAGCCCGCTGGGGGGCAGCAACAATGAGCAGTTCTTC	CASSPLGGSNNEQFF
.	TRBJ1-4	TRBD1	TRBV2	TGTGCCACCGGGACAGGGGAGGTCGATGAAAAACTGTTTTTT	CATGTGEVDEKLFF
many	TRBJ1-2	TRBD1	TRBV12-3/TRBV12-4	TGTGCCAGCAGCCTAGCCGGACAGGGTCATGGCTACACCTTC	CASSLAGQGHGYTF
many	TRBJ1-1	.	TRBV28	TGTGCCAGCAGTACATACATACTCGTAGGTGAGAACACTGAAGCTTTCTTT	CASSTYILVGENTEAFF
.	TRBJ2-7	.	TRBV4-1	TGCGCCAGCAGCGTCCAAAGTTATGGCGAAAGCTCCTACGAGCAGTACTTC	CASSVQSYGESSYEQYF
.	TRBJ2-3	TRBD2	TRBV6-2/TRBV6-3	TGTGCCAGCATCGACCGGGACTACCAGACCATGTCTAGCACAGATACGCAGTATTTT	CASIDRDYQTMSSTDTQYF
many	TRBJ2-1	.	TRBV7-8	TGTGCCAGCAGCTCTCTAGGCAGCTCCTACAATGAGCAGTTCTTC	CASSSLGSSYNEQFF
few	TRBJ2-7	.	TRBV11-2	TGTGCCAGCAGCTTAAGGCGGCTACCACCCGAGCAGTACTTC	CASSLRRLPPEQYF
few	TRBJ1-5	.	TRBV27	TGTGCCAGCAGTTGGGGGGGGCGACAGCCCCAGCATTTT	CASSWGGRQPQHF
.	TRBJ2-1	.	TRBV29-1	TGCAGCGGGACAAGGACACACAATGAGCAGTTCTTC	CSGTRTHNEQFF
many	TRBJ2-1	TRBD1	TRBV7-8	TGTGCCAGCAGCCGCAGGGGGCGGACAGATGAGCAGTTCTTC	CASSRRGRTDEQFF
many	TRBJ2-2	TRBD2	TRBV7-3	TGTGCCAGCAGCTTAAGCGGGGGACTAGCGGGATCCTCCGGGGAGCTGTTTTTT	CASSLSGGLAGSSGELFF
many	TRBJ2-1	TRBD2	TRBV27	TGTGCCAGCGGACCGGGACTAGCAACCCATGAGCAGTTCTTC	CASGPGLATHEQFF
.	TRBJ2-3	TRBD2	TRBV5-5	TGTGCCAGCAGCTTTGGACTAGCGGGAGGGACGGATACGCAGTATTTT	CASSFGLAGGTDTQYF
many	TRBJ2-3	TRBD2	TRBV27	TGTGCCAGCAGTTTATCGGCGGGAGGTGCGCAGTATTTT	CASSLSAGGAQYF
.	TRBJ1-5	.	TRBV6-1	TGTGCCAACAGGTCTGGGACAAGCAATCAGCCCCAGCATTTT	CANRSGTSNQPQHF
many	TRBJ2-5	.	TRBV20-1	TGCAGTGCTCTTAGGGGTTGGGAGACCCAGTACTTC	CSALRGWETQYF
.	TRBJ2-1	TRBD1	TRBV25-1	TGTGCCACCCTCTGGGACAGTAGCGATGAGCAGTTCTTC	CATLWDSSDEQFF
few	TRBJ1-5	.	TRBV28	TGTGCCAGCATCCATTCGCCGGTGGGGGCTCAGCCCCAGCATTTT	CASIHSPVGAQPQHF
few	TRBJ2-2	TRBD2	TRBV7-3	TGTGCCAGCAGCTCAATTTACGGAGCGGGAGCCGACACCGGGGAGCTGTTTTTT	CASSSIYGAGADTGELFF
many	TRBJ2-1	TRBD2	TRBV12-3/TRBV12-4	TGTGCCAGCAGTTTTGGACTAGCGGGAGTTGAGCAGTTCTTC	CASSFGLAGVEQFF
many	TRBJ2-1	.	TRBV7-2	TGTGCCAGCAGCGCGGGACAGATTGAGCAGTTCTTC	CASSAGQIEQFF
.	TRBJ2-3	TRBD2	TRBV13	TGTGCCAGCAGCCGGGATGTAGACGGGAGGGTTTCGGATACGCAGTATTTT	CASSRDVDGRVSDTQYF
many	TRBJ1-2	.	TRBV20-1	TGCAGTGGGAGAGGAGCGGGCTATGGCTACACCTTC	CSGRGAGYGYTF
.	TRBJ1-2	TRBD1	TRBV24-1	TGTGACACCAGTGATTCGGGCAGGGGGAGCGGCGGCTACACCTTC	CDTSDSGRGSGGYTF
.	TRBJ2-3	.	TRBV5-6	TGTGCCAGCACCGAGCTCGCGGAGGACGCTATCATAGATACGCAGTATTTT	CASTELAEDAIIDTQYF
few	TRBJ2-1	TRBD2	TRBV5-1	TGCGCCAGCAGCTTGGCCTTGAGCGGGAGAGTCAGTGAGCAGTTCTTC	CASSLALSGRVSEQFF
.	TRBJ2-5	.	TRBV5-6	TGTGCCAGCAGCTCGGTGTACAGCCAAGAGACCCAGTACTTC	CASSSVYSQETQYF
many	TRBJ2-3	.	TRBV10-3	TGTGCCATCTCGATACTTGCTACTAGCACAGATACGCAGTATTTT	CAISILATSTDTQYF
many	TRBJ1-3	.	TRBV12-3/TRBV12-4	TGTGCCAGCAGTTTAGGCGAGGGGTGGGCTGGAAACACCATATATTTT	CASSLGEGWAGNTIYF
few	TRBJ1-2	.	TRBV9	TGTGCCAGCAGCGTAGAACACGGGTATGGCTACACCTTC	CASSVEHGYGYTF